A selection of T cell receptor beta chains follows, all from one sample in a study of technical replicates of blood from a few donors. Here immunoSEQ multiplex PCR was the method, and the copy in TCRdb shows in-frame clones only, minus some. The sample lists around 70,000 clones, approximately 96% occurring once. Sequencing was performed on T cells isolated from PBMCs. The receptor set was obtained from a human donor in good health. CDR3s include the opening cysteine and the closing phenylalanine or tryptophan. The D gene is left open where the match is weak. Part of the rows lack a size; the others show once, few, many or a class for expanded clones.

TRBJ1-1	TRBV6-5	TRBD1	NA	CASSRQAGGNTEAFF	TGTGCCAGCAGCCGTCAGGCAGGGGGGAACACTGAAGCTTTCTTT
TRBJ1-4	TRBV5-3	NA	NA	CARSFTEGHPCSTNEKLFF	TGTGCCAGAAGCTTCACGGAGGGGCATCCCTGTTCAACTAATGAAAAACTGTTTTTT
TRBJ2-7	TRBV9	NA	NA	CASSPRTLGEQYF	TGTGCCAGCAGCCCACGGACACTTGGCGAGCAGTACTTC
TRBJ2-7	TRBV6-1	NA	once	CASGDYRGGSYEQYF	TGTGCCAGCGGGGACTATCGCGGGGGCTCATACGAGCAGTACTTC
TRBJ1-2	TRBV9	NA	once	CASTKDINYGYTF	TGTGCCAGCACTAAAGACATCAACTATGGCTACACCTTC
TRBJ2-7	TRBV19	TRBD2	NA	CASSIAGLAEAEQYF	TGTGCCAGTAGTATAGCGGGACTAGCTGAGGCCGAGCAGTACTTC
TRBJ1-1	TRBV28	TRBD1	NA	CASSKLGTGVRNTEAFF	TGTGCCAGCAGTAAACTAGGGACAGGGGTTCGGAACACTGAAGCTTTCTTT
TRBJ2-3	TRBV19	NA	NA	CASSAGFLVWADTQYF	TGTGCCAGTTCGGCAGGGTTTCTGGTTTGGGCAGATACGCAGTATTTT
TRBJ2-7	TRBV11-2	TRBD1	NA	CASSLTGTPSYEQYF	TGTGCCAGCAGCTTGACAGGGACCCCCTCCTACGAGCAGTACTTC
TRBJ1-2	TRBV7-8	NA	once	CASNLGPGDAGYTF	TGTGCCAGCAACCTCGGGCCAGGGGATGCAGGCTACACCTTC